This record concerns one T cell receptor beta chain sequence. Its matching antigen is unknown. This sample was included in a study of CD8+ T cells in alopecia areata. CDR3 length: 15 residues. The germline V gene has CDR1 SGHAT and CDR2 FQDESV (reference sequence). Trimming stripped 5 bases from V and 5 bases from J, with 18 bases between. Noted treatment: oral pan-JAK inhibitor, 5-10 mg twice daily. Collected material from alopecia areata patients comprised lesional scalp punch biopsies and peripheral blood. Overall study findings and caveats: Researchers say the link of baseline CD8+ expansion to response remains uncertain, with one nonresponder. Patients shared TCRs less clearly than mice did, possibly owing to HLA. Persistence during tofacitinib was seen for many expanded lesional clones in scalp and blood.

In each case, RNA was isolated and then reverse transcribed into cDNA as the sequencing template. The data were produced by immunoSEQ multiplex PCR, yet TCRdb's version contains in-frame clones alone and is incomplete. The sample lists about 180,000 clones, 50% to 65% occurring once. The TCR originated in a human donor with alopecia areata. The chain uses TRBV11-1 and TRBJ2-5; D gene uncertain. Sequenced here: CD8+ T cells sorted from blood, sampled at week 24, from a patient treated with tofacitinib. CDR3 sequence reads: CASSRLEGMEETQYF. The CDR3 region has the DNA TGTGCCAGCAGCCGACTTGAAGGGATGGAGGAGACCCAGTACTTC. The complete variable domain, with remaining parts taken from reference TRBV11-1 and TRBJ2-5, reads EAEVAQSPRYKITEKSQAVAFWCDPISGHATLYWYRQILGQGPELLVQFQDESVVDDSQLPKDRFSAERLKGVDSTLKIQPAELGDSAMYLCASSRLEGMEETQYFGPGTRLLVL.